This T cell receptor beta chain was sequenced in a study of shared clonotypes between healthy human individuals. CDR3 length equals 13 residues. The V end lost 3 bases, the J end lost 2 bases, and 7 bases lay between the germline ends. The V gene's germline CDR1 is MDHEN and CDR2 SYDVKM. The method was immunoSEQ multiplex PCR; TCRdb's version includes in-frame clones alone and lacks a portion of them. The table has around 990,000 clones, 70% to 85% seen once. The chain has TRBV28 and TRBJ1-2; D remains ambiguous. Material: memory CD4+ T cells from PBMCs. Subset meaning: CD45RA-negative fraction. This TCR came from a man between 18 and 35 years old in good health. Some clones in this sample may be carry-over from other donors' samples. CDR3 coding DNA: TGTGCCAGCAGTTTTGCCGAAAACTATGGCTACACCTTC. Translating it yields CASSFAENYGYTF.